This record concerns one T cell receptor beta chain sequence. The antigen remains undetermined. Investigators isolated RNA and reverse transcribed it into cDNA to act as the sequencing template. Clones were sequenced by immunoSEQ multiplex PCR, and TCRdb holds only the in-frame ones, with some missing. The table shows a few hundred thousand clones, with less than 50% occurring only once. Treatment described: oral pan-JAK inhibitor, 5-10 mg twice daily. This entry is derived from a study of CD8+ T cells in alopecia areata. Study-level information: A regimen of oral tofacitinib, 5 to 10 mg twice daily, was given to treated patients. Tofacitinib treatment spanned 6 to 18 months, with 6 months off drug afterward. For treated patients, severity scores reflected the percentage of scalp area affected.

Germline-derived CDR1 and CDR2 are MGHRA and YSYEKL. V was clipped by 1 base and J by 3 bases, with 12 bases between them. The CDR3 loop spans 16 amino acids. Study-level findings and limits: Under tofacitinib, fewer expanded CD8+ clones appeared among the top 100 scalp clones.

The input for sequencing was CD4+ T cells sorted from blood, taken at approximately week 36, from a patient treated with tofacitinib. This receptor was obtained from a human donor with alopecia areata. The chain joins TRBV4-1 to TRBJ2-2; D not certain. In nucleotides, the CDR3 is TGCGCCAGCAGCCAAGGAAAGGGTGGGGACACCGGGGAGCTGTTTTTT. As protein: CASSQGKGGDTGELFF.